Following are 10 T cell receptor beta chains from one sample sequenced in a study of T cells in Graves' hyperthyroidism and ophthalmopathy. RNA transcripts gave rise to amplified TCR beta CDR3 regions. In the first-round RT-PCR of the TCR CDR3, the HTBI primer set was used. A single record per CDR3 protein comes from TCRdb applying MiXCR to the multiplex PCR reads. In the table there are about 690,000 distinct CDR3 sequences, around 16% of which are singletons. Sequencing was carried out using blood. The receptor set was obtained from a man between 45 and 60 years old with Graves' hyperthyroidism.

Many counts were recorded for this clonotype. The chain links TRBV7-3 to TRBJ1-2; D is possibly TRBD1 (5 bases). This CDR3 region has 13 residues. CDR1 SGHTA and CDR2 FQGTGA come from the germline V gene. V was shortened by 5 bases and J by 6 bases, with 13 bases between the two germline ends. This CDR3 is CASSTDRGNGYTF. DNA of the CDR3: TGTGCCAGCAGCACCGATAGGGGAAATGGCTACACCTTC.

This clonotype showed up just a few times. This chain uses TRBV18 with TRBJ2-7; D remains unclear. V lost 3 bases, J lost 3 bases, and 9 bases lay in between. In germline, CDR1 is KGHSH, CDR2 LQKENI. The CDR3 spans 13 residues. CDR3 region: CASSPPQNYEQYF. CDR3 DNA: TGTGCCAGCTCACCGCCACAGAACTACGAGCAGTACTTC.

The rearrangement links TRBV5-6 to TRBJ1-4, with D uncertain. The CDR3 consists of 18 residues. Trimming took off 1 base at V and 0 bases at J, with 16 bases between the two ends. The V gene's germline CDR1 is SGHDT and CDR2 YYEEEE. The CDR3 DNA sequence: TGTGCCAGCAGCTTGAATCGTGAATACGGAGCAACTAATGAAAAACTGTTTTTT. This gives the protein CASSLNREYGATNEKLFF.

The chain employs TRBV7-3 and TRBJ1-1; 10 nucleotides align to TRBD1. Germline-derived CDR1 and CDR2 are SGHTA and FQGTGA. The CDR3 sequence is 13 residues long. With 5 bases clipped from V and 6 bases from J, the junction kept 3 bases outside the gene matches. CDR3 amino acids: CASSADRGAEAFF. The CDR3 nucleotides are TGTGCCAGCAGCGCGGACAGGGGGGCTGAAGCTTTCTTT.

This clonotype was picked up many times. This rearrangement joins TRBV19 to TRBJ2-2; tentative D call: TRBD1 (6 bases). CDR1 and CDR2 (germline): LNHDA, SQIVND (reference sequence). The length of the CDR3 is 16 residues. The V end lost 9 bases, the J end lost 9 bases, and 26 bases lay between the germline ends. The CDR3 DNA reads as TGTGCCAGAAGAAGAGACTCGACAGGTCCTCTCCGGGAGCTGTTTTTT. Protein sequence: CARRRDSTGPLRELFF.

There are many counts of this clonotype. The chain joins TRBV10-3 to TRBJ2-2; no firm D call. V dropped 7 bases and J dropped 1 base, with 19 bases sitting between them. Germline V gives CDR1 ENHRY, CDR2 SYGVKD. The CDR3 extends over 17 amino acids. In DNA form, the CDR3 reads TGTGCCATCAATCCCTCTGACCACGCCCAGAACACCGGGGAGCTGTTTTTT. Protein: CAINPSDHAQNTGELFF.

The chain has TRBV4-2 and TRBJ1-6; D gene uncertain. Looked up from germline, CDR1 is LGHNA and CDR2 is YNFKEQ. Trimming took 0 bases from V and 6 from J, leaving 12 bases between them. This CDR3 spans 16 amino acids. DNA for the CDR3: TGTGCCAGCAGCCAAGATAAAGATCGTCGTAATTCACCCCTCCACTTT. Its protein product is CASSQDKDRRNSPLHF.

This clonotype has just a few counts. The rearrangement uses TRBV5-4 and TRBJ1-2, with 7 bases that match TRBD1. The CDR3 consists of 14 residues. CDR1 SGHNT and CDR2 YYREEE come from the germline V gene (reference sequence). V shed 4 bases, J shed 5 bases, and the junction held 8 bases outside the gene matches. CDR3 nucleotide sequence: TGTGCCAGCAGCCCGCAGGGGGATCGGTATGGCTACACCTTC. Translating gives CASSPQGDRYGYTF.

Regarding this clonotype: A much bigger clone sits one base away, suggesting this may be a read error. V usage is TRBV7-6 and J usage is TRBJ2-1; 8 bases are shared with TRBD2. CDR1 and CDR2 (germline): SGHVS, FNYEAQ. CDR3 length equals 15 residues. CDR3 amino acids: CASSLDGRALNERFF. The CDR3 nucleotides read TGTGCCAGCAGCTTAGACGGGAGGGCCCTCAATGAGCGGTTCTTC.

The CDR3 sequence is CASSFQGLAGAREQYF. For the CDR3, the DNA is TGTGCCAGCAGTTTTCAGGGACTAGCGGGAGCCCGCGAGCAGTACTTC. V and J are TRBV28 and TRBJ2-7, with TRBD2 matching 14 bases. CDR3 length equals 16 residues. V lost 3 bases to trimming and J lost 6 bases; unmatched junction nucleotides: 7. Germline CDR1 MDHEN, CDR2 SYDVKM.